The TCR beta chain described here comes from a study of OX40 agonist ivuxolimab in advanced cancers. Study at large: Antecedent anti-PD-1, anti-PD-L1 or anti-CTLA-4 therapy was permissible, with about 39% having received some.

Repertoires were generated with immunoSEQ multiplex PCR, while TCRdb's copy carries only in-frame clones and drops some. The sample consists of 45,000 to 50,000 clones, around nine tenths of them appearing once. V was clipped by 1 base and J by 0 bases; unmatched bases: 5. Looked up from germline, CDR1 is LGHNA and CDR2 is YSLEER. The CDR3 extends over 16 amino acids. This material consisted of CD4+ or CD8+ T cells sorted from blood, taken in a trial of the OX40 agonist ivuxolimab. This clonotype originated in an adult with an advanced solid tumor such as melanoma, head and neck, liver or kidney cancer. The chain has TRBV4-3 and TRBJ2-7; 8 nucleotides align to TRBD1. The CDR3 spells CASSQGDRGSSYEQYF. The DNA of the CDR3 is TGCGCCAGCAGCCAAGGCGACAGGGGAAGCTCCTACGAGCAGTACTTC.